The rows below give T cell receptor beta chains drawn from one sample of a study of Ad26.COV2.S vaccination and SARS-CoV-2 variants. Clones were read by immunoSEQ multiplex PCR, and TCRdb kept only the in-frame ones, dropping some. The sample has 350,000 to 500,000 clones, less than 95% seen once. This specimen was peripheral blood, taken in a trial of Ad26.COV2.S vaccine versus placebo. These receptors were obtained from a person aged 18 to 59 who received the Ad26.COV2.S COVID-19 vaccine or a placebo. Each CDR3 is given with its conserved first and last residue.

V gene: TRBV7-8
J gene: TRBJ2-7
CDR3 protein: CATRLGASYEQYF

V gene: TRBV5-4
J gene: TRBJ1-2
CDR3 protein: CASSPGLLANYGYTF

V gene: TRBV9
J gene: TRBJ2-2
CDR3 protein: CASSVDGAGGPTGELFF

V gene: TRBV5-1
J gene: TRBJ2-3
CDR3 protein: CASSLAPAGAPRHTQYF

V gene: TRBV4-2
J gene: TRBJ2-4
CDR3 protein: CASSLAPLPLAGVENIQYF

V gene: TRBV4-1
J gene: TRBJ2-1
CDR3 protein: CASSQGNGGLFEQFF

V gene: TRBV19
J gene: TRBJ1-3
CDR3 protein: CASSPELARASGNTIYF

V gene: TRBV12-5
J gene: TRBJ2-2
CDR3 protein: CASGLVVGNGRALPGELFF

V gene: TRBV2
J gene: TRBJ1-2
CDR3 protein: CASSDRNYGYTF

V gene: TRBV28
J gene: TRBJ1-2
CDR3 protein: CASSPGTVAPLFNYGYTF

V gene: TRBV27
J gene: TRBJ2-7
CDR3 protein: CASSWGITYEQYF

V gene: TRBV4-3
J gene: TRBJ2-1
CDR3 protein: CASSQGSALSSYNEQFF

V gene: TRBV4-3
J gene: TRBJ2-3
CDR3 protein: CASSQNIGRLAGGTDTQYF

V gene: TRBV29-1
J gene: TRBJ2-7
CDR3 protein: CSVKAGGAYEQYF

V gene: TRBV7-9
J gene: TRBJ1-4
CDR3 protein: CAGEAESNEKLFF

V gene: TRBV7-9
J gene: TRBJ2-1
CDR3 protein: CASSLVAKNNEQFF

V gene: TRBV19
J gene: TRBJ2-3
CDR3 protein: CASSIPGQGTDTQYF

V gene: TRBV6-4
J gene: TRBJ1-6
CDR3 protein: CASSSEANSPLHF

V gene: TRBV28
J gene: TRBJ2-6
CDR3 protein: CASSRIGTGGIGANVLTF

V gene: TRBV5-4
J gene: TRBJ2-2
CDR3 protein: CASSLGGNTGELFF

V gene: TRBV7-9
J gene: TRBJ2-7
CDR3 protein: CASSLEASRSSYEQYF

V gene: TRBV9
J gene: TRBJ2-5
CDR3 protein: CASSVSLATQETQYF

V gene: TRBV5-5
J gene: TRBJ2-1
CDR3 protein: CASSVQGYNEQFF

V gene: TRBV29-1
J gene: TRBJ2-1
CDR3 protein: CSVEVGGDYYNEQFF

V gene: TRBV9
J gene: TRBJ2-3
CDR3 protein: CASSVRGPSTDTQYF

V gene: TRBV11-2
J gene: TRBJ2-7
CDR3 protein: CASSLDFWASGVHEQYF

V gene: TRBV5-4
J gene: TRBJ1-1
CDR3 protein: CASSLDRRLNTEAFF

V gene: TRBV4-1
J gene: TRBJ2-2
CDR3 protein: CASSQKSGPHGTGELFF

V gene: TRBV5-1
J gene: TRBJ1-4
CDR3 protein: CASSHESGGEKLFF

V gene: TRBV2
J gene: TRBJ2-2
CDR3 protein: CASKTGYTGELFF

V gene: TRBV27
J gene: TRBJ1-5
CDR3 protein: CASSSGQYSQPQHF

V gene: TRBV27
J gene: TRBJ2-1
CDR3 protein: CASSFLTSGVYNEQFF

V gene: TRBV5-6
J gene: TRBJ1-1
CDR3 protein: CASSLSDTNMNTEAFF

V gene: TRBV14
J gene: TRBJ2-7
CDR3 protein: CASSIVQGYEQYF

V gene: TRBV29-1
J gene: TRBJ2-2
CDR3 protein: CSASGSGGQNTGELFF

V gene: TRBV10-2
J gene: TRBJ1-2
CDR3 protein: CASSEYGNNYGYTF

V gene: TRBV21-1
J gene: TRBJ2-3
CDR3 protein: CASTRAGLAGVTPGDTQYF

V gene: TRBV5-5
J gene: TRBJ2-5
CDR3 protein: CASSLQGSETQYF

V gene: TRBV6-2/TRBV6-3
J gene: TRBJ2-7
CDR3 protein: CASSYKTASYEQYF

V gene: TRBV27
J gene: TRBJ2-7
CDR3 protein: CASSILNFGQPYEQYF

V gene: TRBV15
J gene: TRBJ2-3
CDR3 protein: CATSRVAGTYEADTQYF

V gene: TRBV24-1
J gene: TRBJ1-2
CDR3 protein: CATRPTGVEGYTF

V gene: TRBV5-6
J gene: TRBJ2-7
CDR3 protein: CASSLRFGGGVTEQYF

V gene: TRBV29-1
J gene: TRBJ2-7
CDR3 protein: CSVTSTASYEQYF

V gene: TRBV4-3
J gene: TRBJ2-2
CDR3 protein: CASSQDLSGTNTGELFF

V gene: TRBV9
J gene: TRBJ1-1
CDR3 protein: CASSEGTGGNTEAFF

V gene: TRBV7-2
J gene: TRBJ1-1
CDR3 protein: CASSLGSWSTEAFF

V gene: TRBV28
J gene: TRBJ1-4
CDR3 protein: CASTTTGSLFF

V gene: TRBV24-1
J gene: TRBJ2-2
CDR3 protein: CATSDPGASGSFTGELFF

V gene: TRBV27
J gene: TRBJ2-1
CDR3 protein: CASSPWRGLGYNEQFF

V gene: TRBV29-1
J gene: TRBJ2-5
CDR3 protein: CSVEGVPDMIETQYF